Presented here are 22 T cell receptor beta chains from one specimen sequenced in a study of T cells after yellow fever vaccination. TCRdb ran MiXCR on the 5' RACE reads and lists one entry per CDR3 protein. The sample consists of a few hundred thousand distinct CDR3 sequences, 3.5% to 4.5% of them appearing once. The sequences come from PBMCs, collected 15 days after the yellow fever booster vaccination. The receptor set was obtained from a man younger than 35 who received the YFV17D yellow fever vaccine.

This clonotype was picked up many times. The V and J genes are TRBV20-1 and TRBJ1-5; 7 bases line up with TRBD1. Germline V CDR1 and CDR2: DFQATT, SNEGSKA (reference sequence). J lost 7 bases, V lost 2 bases, and 2 bases had no gene match. The CDR3 sequence is 12 residues long. As DNA, the CDR3 is TGCAGTGCTAGACCGACAGGGCAGCCCCAGCATTTT. As protein: CSARPTGQPQHF.

This clonotype was counted many times. The chain combines TRBV12-3 or TRBV12-4 with TRBJ2-3, with 10 bases aligning to TRBD1. This CDR3 comprises 14 residues. Losses at the gene ends were 5 bases for V and 11 bases for J; bases not matched to a gene: 10. The CDR3: CASSTGTGALGQYF. The CDR3 nucleotides are TGTGCCAGCAGTACCGGGACAGGGGCTTTAGGGCAGTATTTT.

This clonotype was seen at least ten times. The chain uses TRBV4-1 and TRBJ1-5; no clear D. Germline V gene data show CDR1 as MGHRA and CDR2 as YSYEKL. The germline V and J ends were trimmed by 4 bases and 6 bases, with 13 bases remaining between them. The CDR3 has 14 residues. CDR3 DNA sequence: TGCGCCAGCAGCCTCTGGGGAGGAGGTCAGCCCCAGCATTTT. It translates to CASSLWGGGQPQHF.

There are a few counts of this clonotype. This sequence joins TRBV4-1 and TRBJ1-1; D gene unclear. The germline gives CDR1 MGHRA, CDR2 YSYEKL. The CDR3 spans 14 residues. V lost 1 base to trimming and J lost 1 base, with 7 bases between them. The CDR3: CASSQGEQNTEAFF. The CDR3 DNA reads as TGCGCCAGCAGCCAAGGAGAACAGAACACTGAAGCTTTCTTT.

This clonotype was recorded many times. V usage is TRBV4-1 and J usage is TRBJ1-6; D gene uncertain. The CDR3 length is 19 residues. Germline V lookup: CDR1 MGHRA, CDR2 YSYEKL. The V end lost 1 base, the J end lost 0 bases, and 16 bases lay between the germline ends. The CDR3 loop reads CASSQGRLRASSYNSPLHF. The CDR3 nucleotides read TGCGCCAGCAGCCAAGGACGGTTAAGGGCAAGCTCCTATAATTCACCCCTCCACTTT.

This clonotype was seen many times. The CDR3 protein is CASSSSASGTGTDTQYF. CDR3 in DNA: TGTGCCAGCAGTTCTAGTGCCTCCGGGACAGGCACAGATACGCAGTATTTT. The rearrangement uses TRBV28 and TRBJ2-3, with 7 bases that match TRBD1. CDR3 size: 17 residues. Germline V lookup: CDR1 MDHEN, CDR2 SYDVKM. The junction had 11 bases not matched to a gene; V was cut back by 4 bases and J by 1 base.

This clonotype was observed at least ten times. V gene TRBV7-7 combines with J gene TRBJ2-6; D not certain. Germline V gene sequence: CDR1 SSHAT, CDR2 FNYEAQ (reference sequence). This CDR3 has 14 residues. V lost 4 bases, J lost 1 base, and 5 bases lay in between. CDR3 amino acids: CASSSDSGANVLTF. CDR3 sequence (DNA): TGTGCCAGCAGCTCAGATTCTGGGGCCAACGTCCTGACTTTC.

This clonotype has a handful of counts. The V call is TRBV5-4, the J call TRBJ2-6; D gene unclear. Trimming pared 4 bases from V and 4 bases from J, leaving 15 bases between. The germline gives CDR1 SGHNT, CDR2 YYREEE (reference sequence). The CDR3 runs 16 residues. The CDR3 sequence is CASSADSQIGANVLTF. In DNA, the CDR3 is TGTGCCAGCAGCGCCGATTCACAAATCGGGGCCAACGTCCTGACTTTC.

This clonotype has at least ten counts. This chain connects TRBV4-1 to TRBJ1-5, with D maybe TRBD1 (6 bases). This CDR3 is built from 15 residues. CDR1 is MGHRA and CDR2 is YSYEKL in the germline V gene. Between the trimmed V and J ends, which lost 4 bases and 6 bases, there was a span of 16 bases. This chain's CDR3 is CASSPGLRGGQPQHF. CDR3 bases: TGCGCCAGCAGCCCCGGGCTCCGAGGGGGTCAGCCCCAGCATTTT.

This clonotype was counted ten times or more. V and J are TRBV6-5 and TRBJ1-2; 9 bases are a match to TRBD1. The CDR3 contains 15 residues. Trimming at V came to 0 bases and at J to 4 bases, leaving 3 bases not matched to a gene. The V gene's germline CDR1 is MNHEY and CDR2 SVGAGI. CDR3 nucleotides: TGTGCCAGCAGTTACTCAGGGACAGGGTTCTATGGCTACACCTTC. Protein sequence: CASSYSGTGFYGYTF.

This clonotype was observed at least ten times. V usage is TRBV2 and J usage is TRBJ2-1; D call uncertain. Germline-derived CDR1 and CDR2 are SNHLY and FYNNEI. The CDR3 runs 15 residues. V was shortened by 7 bases and J by 4 bases, with 17 bases between the two germline ends. DNA for the CDR3: TGTGCCAGCACCCCGTTTAAAGGAACGTACAATGAGCAGTTCTTC. Translating it yields CASTPFKGTYNEQFF. The full variable domain, completed using reference TRBV2 and TRBJ2-1, is EPEVTQTPSHQVTQMGQEVILRCVPISNHLYFYWYRQILGQKVEFLVSFYNNEISEKSEIFDDQFSVERPDGSNFTLKIRSTKLEDSAMYFCASTPFKGTYNEQFFGPGTRLTVL.

This clonotype showed up many times. The chain has TRBV6-5 and TRBJ2-7; D uncertain. The V and J ends lost 4 bases and 7 bases respectively, with 14 bases between them. From germline, CDR1 is MNHEY and CDR2 SVGAGI. The CDR3 has 13 residues. The CDR3 nucleotides read TGTGCCAGCAGTTCCGGCCCCGGCAAGGAGCAGTACTTC. This sequence encodes CASSSGPGKEQYF.

This clonotype was seen at least ten times. This sequence joins TRBV7-9 and TRBJ1-4; 7 nucleotides agree with TRBD1. Losses at the gene ends were 4 bases for V and 5 bases for J; bases not matched to a gene: 10. Germline loops: CDR1 SEHNR, CDR2 FQNEAQ (reference sequence). The CDR3 sequence is 16 residues long. The CDR3 protein is CASSSLRQGLNEKLFF. CDR3 DNA sequence: TGTGCCAGCAGCTCTCTCCGACAGGGCCTAAATGAAAAACTGTTTTTT.

The table lists this clonotype with many counts. The chain links TRBV7-9 to TRBJ2-7, with D unresolved. V gave up 4 bases and J gave up 2 bases, with 6 bases separating them. The germline CDR1 and CDR2 sequences are SEHNR and FQNEAQ (reference sequence). CDR3 size: 12 residues. CDR3 DNA: TGTGCCAGCAGCTCCCTACCCTACGAGCAGTACGTC. It codes for CASSSLPYEQYV.

V and J are TRBV6-1 and TRBJ2-5; 7 nucleotides align to TRBD2. This CDR3 has 14 amino acids. The V gene's germline CDR1 is MNHNS and CDR2 SASEGT. With 6 bases clipped from V and 5 bases from J, the junction kept 9 bases outside the gene matches. The chain's CDR3 is CASSRTRSKETQYF. The CDR3 region has the DNA TGTGCCAGCAGCCGGACTAGAAGTAAGGAGACCCAGTACTTC.

This clonotype was counted only a few times. This chain uses TRBV4-1 with TRBJ1-5; 7 nucleotides agree with TRBD1. The V segment lost 3 bases and the J segment 10 bases; nucleotides outside the gene matches: 12. There are 15 residues in the CDR3. Germline loops: CDR1 MGHRA, CDR2 YSYEKL. The chain's CDR3 is CASSQWGDSSYPQHF. DNA for the CDR3: TGCGCCAGCAGCCAGTGGGGGGACAGTAGTTATCCCCAGCATTTT.

The chain has TRBV6-6 and TRBJ2-2; tentative D call: TRBD2 (5 bases). The CDR3 totals 17 residues. Germline V lookup: CDR1 MNHNY, CDR2 SVGAGI (reference sequence). The germline V and J ends were trimmed by 1 base and 0 bases, with 12 bases remaining between them. In DNA, the CDR3 is TGTGCCAGCAGTTACTGGGCGGACGGGACGAACACCGGGGAGCTGTTTTTT. Translation gives CASSYWADGTNTGELFF.

This clonotype was detected only a few times. This chain joins TRBV6-2 or TRBV6-3 and TRBJ1-1; TRBD1 might be the D (6 bases). CDR1 and CDR2 (germline): MNHEY, SVGEGT. Trimming took off 10 bases at V and 2 bases at J, with 14 bases between the two ends. The CDR3 has 13 amino acids. The CDR3, as DNA: TGTGCCACCCGGACAGCACTCAACACTGAAGCTTTCTTT. Residues: CATRTALNTEAFF.

This clonotype has only a few counts. The V gene is TRBV11-2, the J gene TRBJ2-7, with D possibly TRBD1 on 5 matching bases. The CDR3 sequence is 13 residues long. The ends were cut back, 0 bases at V and 6 bases at J, with 9 bases in the middle. Germline lookup yields CDR1 SGHAT and CDR2 FQNNGV. CDR3 protein: CASSLDRVREQYF. CDR3 coding DNA: TGTGCCAGCAGCTTAGACAGGGTCCGCGAGCAGTACTTC.

This clonotype was seen only a few times. This sequence joins TRBV5-4 and TRBJ2-3; D gene uncertain. This CDR3 spans 14 amino acids. V lost 1 base to trimming and J lost 0 bases, with 6 bases between them. In germline, CDR1 is SGHNT, CDR2 YYREEE (reference sequence). The DNA for the CDR3 is TGTGCCAGCAGCTTGCACCCTAGCACAGATACGCAGTATTTT. It encodes CASSLHPSTDTQYF.

This clonotype was seen more than once but under ten times. The chain employs TRBV25-1 and TRBJ1-2; no definite D call. The CDR3 extends over 13 amino acids. CDR1 and CDR2 (germline): MGHDK, SYGVNS. Trimming shortened V by 3 bases and J by 2 bases, and 7 bases separated the two germline ends. CDR3 region: CASSDGRNYGYTF. Written as DNA, the CDR3 is TGTGCCAGCAGTGACGGACGGAACTATGGCTACACCTTC.

The V gene is TRBV7-2, the J gene TRBJ2-1; TRBD2 matches 9 bases. This CDR3 comprises 18 residues. From germline, CDR1 is SGHTA and CDR2 FQGNSA. V shed 5 bases and J 7 bases; nucleotides not matched to a gene: 18. As DNA, the CDR3 is TGTGCCAGCAGCCCAACCCCCCCGGGACTAGCAGCACGTAATGAGCAGTTCTTC. This translates into CASSPTPPGLAARNEQFF. The whole variable domain, remainder taken from reference TRBV7-2 and TRBJ2-1, is GAGVSQSPSNKVTEKGKDVELRCDPISGHTALYWYRQSLGQGLEFLIYFQGNSAPDKSGLPSDRFSAERTGGSVSTLTIQRTQQEDSAVYLCASSPTPPGLAARNEQFFGPGTRLTVL.